These T cell receptor beta chains were read from a single sample in a study of chemoradiotherapy in HPV16-positive cancers. Generated by immunoSEQ multiplex PCR, the TCRdb table keeps only in-frame clones and is missing some. The data show under 7,000 clones, approximately 71% seen once. Sequences were derived from tumor tissue, sampled from a patient who underwent chemoradiotherapy. The origin of the receptors is a human donor with HPV-associated anogenital cancer. The conserved cysteine and the conserved F or W are not part of the CDR3 here.

J | V | CDR3
TRBJ1-5 | TRBV4-1 | ASSQGHSNQPQH
TRBJ1-1 | TRBV5-1 | ASSWDRGTEAF
TRBJ1-2 | TRBV7-2 | ASSQQTASGYT
TRBJ2-7 | TRBV11-3 | ASSFSGQRGEQY
TRBJ2-5 | TRBV11-3 | ASSGGKETQY
TRBJ1-2 | TRBV28 | ASSRNYGYT
TRBJ1-4 | TRBV5-1 | ASSWGTGGWKLF
TRBJ2-5 | TRBV7-3 | ASSFTGGETQY
TRBJ2-3 | TRBV29-1 | SVIAQGAGPDTQY
TRBJ1-4 | TRBV11-2 | ASSSSMATNEKLF
TRBJ2-2 | TRBV11-3 | AIHLDTGELF
TRBJ2-5 | TRBV2 | ARTGQGGGTQY
TRBJ1-1 | TRBV5-5 | ASSLGYATEAF
TRBJ2-2 | TRBV6-4 | ASRETGTAGELF
TRBJ2-5 | TRBV11-2 | ASSPVRKETQY
TRBJ1-2 | TRBV6-6 | ASSYGGSYGYT
TRBJ1-1 | TRBV2 | ASRRQASNTEAF
TRBJ2-2 | TRBV15 | ATSVGLQDTGELF
TRBJ2-7 | TRBV9 | ASSAQGAYEQY
TRBJ2-7 | TRBV6-5 | ASSPGLARYEQY
TRBJ2-2 | TRBV7-9 | ASSSNSDTGELF
TRBJ2-7 | TRBV5-1 | ASSPGPGVKGEQY
TRBJ1-4 | TRBV5-1 | ASSEDRGQGKLF
TRBJ1-1 | TRBV7-9 | ASSSEGVANTEAF
TRBJ2-2 | TRBV6-5 | ASSPRVGVGELF
TRBJ2-1 | TRBV4-1 | ASSPLAGVVSYNEQF
. | TRBV13 | ASSLVSYEQY
TRBJ2-7 | TRBV15 | ATSRGMGGYEQY
TRBJ1-5 | TRBV6-1 | ASSETVRGTLNQPQH
TRBJ1-5 | TRBV7-8 | ASRSQRDQPQH
TRBJ2-7 | TRBV6-5 | ASSWGANYEQY
TRBJ1-3 | TRBV5-8 | ASSLDGTFSGNTIY
. | TRBV27 | ASSFIGPYEQY
TRBJ2-3 | TRBV5-4 | ASSLYSGRTDTQY
TRBJ2-1 | TRBV27 | ASSLLGIGYHNEQF
TRBJ2-1 | TRBV14 | ASSPPGARDEQF
TRBJ2-7 | TRBV19 | ASSIAGRGYYEQY
TRBJ2-5 | TRBV7-6 | ASKGGQQETQY
TRBJ1-5 | TRBV27 | ASSSSRSPDDQPQH
TRBJ2-3 | TRBV29-1 | SAMTSGRDTQY
TRBJ1-4 | TRBV4-3 | ASSLALGPNEKLF
TRBJ2-3 | TRBV7-7 | ASSLGPDSTDTQY
TRBJ2-5 | TRBV21-1 | ASSTQETQY
TRBJ2-2 | TRBV11-2 | ASSPRTGNTGELF
TRBJ1-1 | TRBV6-5 | ASSPTGDYTEAF
TRBJ1-4 | TRBV2 | ASRAGGQTNEKLF
TRBJ2-1 | TRBV28 | ASSLGRTAKRGEQF
TRBJ2-2 | TRBV6-1 | ASRLAGGPGELF
TRBJ2-1 | TRBV7-3 | ASSLGGVGDNEQF
TRBJ1-3 | TRBV30 | AWSTGGSGNTIY
TRBJ2-3 | TRBV5-4 | ASSLQSADTQY
TRBJ1-5 | TRBV19 | ASGQGAIQPQH